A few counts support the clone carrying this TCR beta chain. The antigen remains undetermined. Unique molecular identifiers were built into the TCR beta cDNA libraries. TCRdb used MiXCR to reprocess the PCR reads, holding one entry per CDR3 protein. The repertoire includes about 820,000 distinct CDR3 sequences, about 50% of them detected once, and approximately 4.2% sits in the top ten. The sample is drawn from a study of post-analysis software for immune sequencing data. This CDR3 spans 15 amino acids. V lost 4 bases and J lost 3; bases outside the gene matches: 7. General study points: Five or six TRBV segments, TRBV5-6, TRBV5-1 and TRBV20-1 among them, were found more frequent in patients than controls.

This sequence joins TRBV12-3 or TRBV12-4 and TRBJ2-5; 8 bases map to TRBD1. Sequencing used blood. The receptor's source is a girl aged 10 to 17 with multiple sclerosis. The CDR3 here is CASSYYGQGKETQYF. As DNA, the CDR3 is TGTGCCAGCAGTTACTACGGACAGGGAAAAGAGACCCAGTACTTC.